Following are 13 T cell receptor beta chains from one sample sequenced in a study of T-cell memory formation after mild COVID-19. One entry per CDR3 protein results from TCRdb running MiXCR on the 5' RACE reads. The sample carries about 360,000 distinct CDR3 sequences, approximately 15% recorded once. The sample was PBMCs or a T cell subset sorted from them (not recorded which). Source of these receptors: a man aged 18 to 35 who had mild COVID-19 (a few samples of this study predate the infection). Cell type and time point are not known.

This chain joins TRBV5-1 and TRBJ2-3; TRBD1 is a possible D gene (6 bases). The CDR3 contains 16 residues. Trimming took off 2 bases at V and 2 bases at J, with 15 bases between the two ends. CDR1 and CDR2 from the germline V gene are SGHRS and YFSETQ. This CDR3 is CASSFRGGLATDTQYF. CDR3 nucleotide sequence: TGCGCCAGCAGCTTCCGTGGGGGCCTCGCCACAGATACGCAGTATTTT.

A few counts support this clonotype. The J gene is TRBJ1-1, the V gene TRBV9; 9 bases are a match to TRBD1. CDR3 length: 15 amino acids. CDR1 and CDR2 from the germline V gene are SGDLS and YYNGEE. The V gene end was trimmed by 3 bases and the J gene end by 7 bases; junction bases not matched to a gene: 10. The CDR3 is CASSAWDRENSEAFF. Written as DNA, the CDR3 is TGTGCCAGCAGCGCTTGGGACAGGGAAAATAGTGAAGCTTTCTTT. Together with reference TRBV9 and TRBJ1-1, the CDR3 gives the full variable domain: DSGVTQTPKHLITATGQRVTLRCSPRSGDLSVYWYQQSLDQGLQFLIQYYNGEERAKGNILERFSAQQFPDLHSELNLSSLELGDSALYFCASSAWDRENSEAFFGQGTRLTVV.

The rearrangement links TRBV30 to TRBJ1-1, with D unclear. The CDR3 spans 11 residues. Trimming left V 3 bases short and J 7 bases short, with 9 bases between. CDR1 is GTSNPN, CDR2 SVGIG, per germline (reference sequence). This CDR3 is CAWSQVFEAFF. The CDR3 DNA sequence: TGTGCCTGGAGCCAGGTATTTGAAGCTTTCTTT.

This clonotype was seen more than once but under ten times. The J gene is TRBJ2-1, the V gene TRBV7-3, with TRBD2 matching over 11 bases. There are 19 residues in the CDR3. V lost 1 base and J lost 7; bases outside the gene matches: 15. Germline V gene data show CDR1 as SGHTA and CDR2 as FQGTGA. The CDR3 spells CASSLSLSGGAISLNEQFF. CDR3 DNA: TGTGCCAGCAGCTTAAGTCTTAGCGGGGGGGCCATTTCGTTGAATGAGCAGTTCTTC.

This clonotype has just a few counts. The rearrangement uses TRBV6-2 or TRBV6-3 and TRBJ2-5; unclear D gene. V lost 0 bases to trimming and J lost 5 bases, with 10 bases between them. Looked up from germline, CDR1 is MNHEY and CDR2 is SVGEGT. The length of the CDR3 is 14 residues. CDR3 in DNA: TGTGCCAGCAGTTACTCGATCGCGCTGGAGACCCAGTACTTC. Amino acid sequence: CASSYSIALETQYF.

The table lists this clonotype with a few counts. The chain employs TRBV7-9 and TRBJ1-2; 9 bases map to TRBD1. CDR3 length: 14 amino acids. V gave up 3 bases and J gave up 6 bases; unmatched junction bases: 5. Germline assignment: CDR1 SEHNR and CDR2 FQNEAQ (reference sequence). CDR3 nucleotides: TGTGCCAGCAGCTTGAGGGGACAGGGAGATGGCTACACCTTC. Amino acid sequence: CASSLRGQGDGYTF. The full variable domain, its missing parts supplied by reference TRBV7-9 and TRBJ1-2, is DTGVSQNPRHKITKRGQNVTFRCDPISEHNRLYWYRQTLGQGPEFLTYFQNEAQLEKSRLLSDRFSAERPKGSFSTLEIQRTEQGDSAMYLCASSLRGQGDGYTFGSGTRLTVV.

This clonotype has only one observation. The V call is TRBV5-5, the J call TRBJ1-5, with 9 bases lining up with TRBD1. The CDR3 consists of 14 residues. Unmatched junction bases numbered 4, after V lost 7 bases and J lost 2 bases. CDR1 and CDR2 from the germline V gene are SGHKS and YYEKEE (reference sequence). The CDR3 reads CASWTGDRNQPQHF. CDR3 nucleotide sequence: TGTGCCAGCTGGACAGGGGATCGCAATCAGCCCCAGCATTTT.

This clonotype was counted between two and nine times. The chain joins TRBV4-2 to TRBJ2-3, with 12 bases matching TRBD2. CDR1 is LGHNA, CDR2 YNFKEQ, per germline. V lost 5 bases to trimming and J lost 5 bases; unmatched junction nucleotides: 8. The CDR3 is 16 amino acids. CDR3 sequence reads: CASSALAGGPRDTQYF. The CDR3 DNA is TGTGCCAGCAGCGCTCTAGCGGGGGGGCCGCGAGATACGCAGTATTTT.

The chain has TRBV4-1 and TRBJ1-2; no reliable D call. Germline values: CDR1 MGHRA, CDR2 YSYEKL. The V gene lost 4 bases and the J gene lost 8 bases, with 17 bases spanning the gap. The CDR3 contains 14 residues. CDR3 region: CASSPGREGGGYTF. The CDR3, as DNA: TGCGCCAGCAGCCCCGGGAGGGAAGGAGGAGGCTACACCTTC.

The chain recombines TRBV20-1 with TRBJ2-5; D is uncertain. Germline V CDR1 and CDR2: DFQATT, SNEGSKA (reference sequence). The CDR3 loop spans 12 amino acids. The V end lost 1 base, the J end lost 4 bases, and 7 bases lay between the germline ends. CDR3 amino acids: CSARVGGETQYF. In DNA, the CDR3 is TGCAGTGCTAGAGTGGGCGGAGAGACCCAGTACTTC.

There are a few counts of this clonotype. CDR3: CASSWTSAGGELFF. CDR3 in DNA: TGTGCCAGCAGTTGGACTAGCGCGGGCGGGGAGCTGTTTTTT. The chain uses TRBV6-1 and TRBJ2-2; 9 nucleotides line up with TRBD2. From germline, CDR1 is MNHNS and CDR2 SASEGT. Germline trimming cut 5 bases from V and 7 bases from J; bases unmatched to any gene: 5. The CDR3 is made up of 14 amino acids.

A few counts support this clonotype. V gene TRBV7-8 combines with J gene TRBJ2-5, with a tentative D call TRBD1 (6 bases). The CDR3 loop spans 13 amino acids. CDR1 SGHVS and CDR2 FQNEAQ come from the germline V gene. The V gene lost 8 bases and the J gene lost 3 bases, with 13 bases spanning the gap. The CDR3 protein is CASSRGFEETQYF. The CDR3 DNA follows: TGTGCCAGCTCCAGGGGTTTCGAAGAGACCCAGTACTTC.

This chain uses TRBV28 with TRBJ2-2; D is perhaps TRBD2 (6 bases). The germline CDR1 and CDR2 sequences are MDHEN and SYDVKM. V lost 6 bases to trimming and J lost 3 bases, with 14 bases between them. The CDR3 consists of 15 residues. In DNA form, the CDR3 reads TGTGCCAGCAGACCTTCGGGACTGGACACCGGGGAGCTGTTTTTT. This translates into CASRPSGLDTGELFF.